This T cell receptor (beta chain) was captured in a study of T-cell reconstitution after alpha-beta-depleted transplantation in children. Study findings and constraints: Several hundred expanded graft clones reportedly were the source of alpha-beta T cells about two months after transplant. At the one-year point after transplant, T-cell counts and TCRbeta diversity were found to come mostly from T cells that had been newly produced. Recipient T cells and thymic progenitors that survived gave rise to the high TCRbeta diversity observed at day 60 in some patients.

The TCRbeta library was prepared with unique molecular identifiers. TCRdb re-called the PCR reads with MiXCR, one entry per CDR3 protein. This table holds around 450,000 distinct CDR3 sequences, 15% to 20% found once. Points on this clonotype: Its antigen is unknown.

Trimming removed 6 bases from V and 9 bases from J, with 17 bases in between. CDR3 length: 13 amino acids. The sample in question was PBMCs, mostly from graft donor cells, obtained 360 days after TCRalphabeta/CD19-depleted stem cell transplant. This TCR was sampled from a boy under two years old who had a stem cell transplant for Wiskott-Aldrich syndrome, so the T cells may come from the graft donor. The chain employs TRBV12-3 or TRBV12-4 and TRBJ1-1; D is perhaps TRBD1 (6 bases). The CDR3 spells CASSPNREGKAFF. DNA for the CDR3: TGTGCCAGCAGCCCTAACAGGGAGGGTAAAGCTTTCTTT.